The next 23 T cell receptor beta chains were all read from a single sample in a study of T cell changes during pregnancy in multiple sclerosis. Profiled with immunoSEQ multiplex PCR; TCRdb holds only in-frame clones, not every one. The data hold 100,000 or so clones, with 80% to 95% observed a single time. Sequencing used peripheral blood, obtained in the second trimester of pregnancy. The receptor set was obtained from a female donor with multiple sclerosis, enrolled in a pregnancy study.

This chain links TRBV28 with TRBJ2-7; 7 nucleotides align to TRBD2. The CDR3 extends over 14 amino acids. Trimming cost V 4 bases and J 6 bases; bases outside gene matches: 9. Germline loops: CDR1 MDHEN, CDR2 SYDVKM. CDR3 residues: CASSWAGVPLEQYF. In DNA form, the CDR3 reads TGTGCCAGCAGTTGGGCGGGAGTCCCCCTCGAGCAGTACTTC.

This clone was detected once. The CDR3 DNA is TGTGCCAGCAGGACAGGGGGGAACCACTACGAGCAGTACTTC. It encodes CASRTGGNHYEQYF. J is TRBJ2-7 and V is TRBV6-5; 9 nucleotides match TRBD1. After removal of 6 bases from V and 3 bases from J, the junction contained 6 bases not matched to a gene. CDR1 and CDR2 (germline): MNHEY, SVGAGI. The CDR3 has 14 amino acids.

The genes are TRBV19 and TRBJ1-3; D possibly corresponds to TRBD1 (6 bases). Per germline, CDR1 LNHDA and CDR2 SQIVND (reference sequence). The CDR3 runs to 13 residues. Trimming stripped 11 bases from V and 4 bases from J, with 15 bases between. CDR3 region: CAASTGKGNTIYF. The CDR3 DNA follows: TGTGCCGCGTCAACAGGGAAAGGAAACACCATATATTTT.

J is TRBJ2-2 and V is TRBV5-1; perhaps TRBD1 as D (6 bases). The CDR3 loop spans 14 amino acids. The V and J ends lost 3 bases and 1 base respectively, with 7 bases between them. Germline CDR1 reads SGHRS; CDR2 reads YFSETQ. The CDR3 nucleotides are TGCGCCAGCAGCTACAGGGAGAACACCGGGGAGCTGTTTTTT. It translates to CASSYRENTGELFF. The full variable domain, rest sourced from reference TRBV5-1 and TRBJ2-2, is KAGVTQTPRYLIKTRGQQVTLSCSPISGHRSVSWYQQTPGQGLQFLFEYFSETQRNKGNFPGRFSGRQFSNSRSEMNVSTLELGDSALYLCASSYRENTGELFFGEGSRLTVL.

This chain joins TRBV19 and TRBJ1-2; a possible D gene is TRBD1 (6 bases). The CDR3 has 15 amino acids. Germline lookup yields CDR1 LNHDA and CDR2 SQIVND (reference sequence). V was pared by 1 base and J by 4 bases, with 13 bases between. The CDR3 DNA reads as TGTGCCAGTAGTATAGGAGGGACAAGGACCTATGGCTACACCTTC. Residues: CASSIGGTRTYGYTF.

CDR3 amino acids: CASSLSAGATGNEQFF. In nucleotides, the CDR3 is TGTGCCAGCAGCTTGTCTGCGGGAGCAACGGGGAATGAGCAGTTCTTC. V gene TRBV5-4 combines with J gene TRBJ2-1; 7 bases align to TRBD2. This CDR3 is 16 amino acids long. V shed 1 base, J shed 7 bases, and the junction held 11 bases outside the gene matches. Germline CDR1 reads SGHNT; CDR2 reads YYREEE (reference sequence).

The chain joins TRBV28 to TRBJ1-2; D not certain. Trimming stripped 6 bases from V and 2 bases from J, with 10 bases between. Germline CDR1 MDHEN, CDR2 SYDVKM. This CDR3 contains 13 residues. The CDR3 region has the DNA TGTGCCAGCAGAAAGACTGAAAACTATGGCTACACCTTC. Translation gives CASRKTENYGYTF.

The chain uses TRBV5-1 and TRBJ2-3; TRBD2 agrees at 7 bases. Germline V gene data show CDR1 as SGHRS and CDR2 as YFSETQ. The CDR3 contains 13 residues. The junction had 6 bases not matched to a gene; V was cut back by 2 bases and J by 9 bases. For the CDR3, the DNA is TGCGCCAGCAGCTTCAATAGGGAGGGCACGCAGTATTTT. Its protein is CASSFNREGTQYF.

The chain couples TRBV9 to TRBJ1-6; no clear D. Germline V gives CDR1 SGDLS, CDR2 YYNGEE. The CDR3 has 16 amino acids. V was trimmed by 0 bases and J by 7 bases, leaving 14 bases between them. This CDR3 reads CASSVDISVKNSPLHF. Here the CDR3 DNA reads TGTGCCAGCAGCGTAGACATCAGTGTTAAGAATTCACCCCTCCACTTT.

The CDR3 region has the DNA TGTGCCACCAGCAGAGGACAGGGAGATTTAGAGACCCAGTACTTC. It translates to CATSRGQGDLETQYF. The V and J genes are TRBV15 and TRBJ2-5; TRBD1 agrees at 7 bases. The CDR3 has 15 amino acids. Trimming at V came to 1 base and at J to 4 bases, leaving 6 bases not matched to a gene. In germline, CDR1 is LNHNV, CDR2 YYDKDF (reference sequence).

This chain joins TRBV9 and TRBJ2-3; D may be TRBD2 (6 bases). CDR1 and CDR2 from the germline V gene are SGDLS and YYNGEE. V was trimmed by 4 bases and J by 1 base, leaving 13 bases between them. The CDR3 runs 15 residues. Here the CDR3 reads CASSPTGTRTDTQYF. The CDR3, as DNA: TGTGCCAGCAGCCCGACGGGGACTCGCACAGATACGCAGTATTTT.

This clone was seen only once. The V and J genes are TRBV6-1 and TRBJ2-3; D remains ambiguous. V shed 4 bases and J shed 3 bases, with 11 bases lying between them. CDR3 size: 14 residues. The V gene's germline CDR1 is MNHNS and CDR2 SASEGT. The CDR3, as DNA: TGTGCCAGCAGTGTAGCTAGTTTGACAGATACGCAGTATTTT. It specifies CASSVASLTDTQYF.

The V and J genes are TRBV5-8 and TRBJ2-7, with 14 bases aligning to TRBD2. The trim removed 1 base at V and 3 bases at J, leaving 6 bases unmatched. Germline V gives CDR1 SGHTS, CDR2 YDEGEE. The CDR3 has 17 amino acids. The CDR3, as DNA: TGTGCCAGCAGCTTGCCTCCGGGACTAGCGGGAGACTACGAGCAGTACTTC. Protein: CASSLPPGLAGDYEQYF.

The CDR3 DNA is TGTGCCAGCAGCCAAGGTAGTACAGATACGCAGTATTTT. Translation: CASSQGSTDTQYF. This chain links TRBV4-2 with TRBJ2-3; D not certain. CDR1 and CDR2 from the germline V gene are LGHNA and YNFKEQ. The ends were cut back, 1 base at V and 3 bases at J, with 5 bases in the middle. This CDR3 spans 13 amino acids.

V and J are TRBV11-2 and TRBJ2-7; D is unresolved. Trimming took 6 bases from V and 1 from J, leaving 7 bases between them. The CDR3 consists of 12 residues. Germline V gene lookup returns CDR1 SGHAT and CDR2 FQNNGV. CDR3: CASRGSSYEQYF. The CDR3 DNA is TGTGCCAGCAGGGGCAGTTCCTACGAGCAGTACTTC.

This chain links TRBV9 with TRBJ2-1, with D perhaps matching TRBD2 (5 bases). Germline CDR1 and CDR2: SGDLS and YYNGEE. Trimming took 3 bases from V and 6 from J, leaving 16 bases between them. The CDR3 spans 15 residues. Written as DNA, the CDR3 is TGTGCCAGCAGCGGGGCGGGCTACAGTTTCAATGAGCAGTTCTTC. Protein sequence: CASSGAGYSFNEQFF. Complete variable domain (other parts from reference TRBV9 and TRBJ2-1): DSGVTQTPKHLITATGQRVTLRCSPRSGDLSVYWYQQSLDQGLQFLIQYYNGEERAKGNILERFSAQQFPDLHSELNLSSLELGDSALYFCASSGAGYSFNEQFFGPGTRLTVL.

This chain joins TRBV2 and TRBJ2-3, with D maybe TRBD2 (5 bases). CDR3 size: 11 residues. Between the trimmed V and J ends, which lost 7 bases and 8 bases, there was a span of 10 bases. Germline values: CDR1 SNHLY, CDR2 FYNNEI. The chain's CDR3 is CASTPGSTQYF. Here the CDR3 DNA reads TGTGCCAGCACTCCGGGGAGTACGCAGTATTTT.

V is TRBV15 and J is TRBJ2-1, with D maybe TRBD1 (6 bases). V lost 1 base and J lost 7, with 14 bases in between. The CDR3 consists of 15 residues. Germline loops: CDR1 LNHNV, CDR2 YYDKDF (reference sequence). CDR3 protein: CATSRVGARANEQFF. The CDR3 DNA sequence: TGTGCCACCAGCAGAGTGGGGGCTCGGGCGAATGAGCAGTTCTTC.

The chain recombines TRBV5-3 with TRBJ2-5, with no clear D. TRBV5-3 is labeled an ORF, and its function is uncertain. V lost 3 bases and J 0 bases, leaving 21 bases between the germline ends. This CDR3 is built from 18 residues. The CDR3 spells CARSCERDPMRYQETQYF. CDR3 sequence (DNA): TGTGCCAGAAGCTGCGAACGAGATCCTATGCGGTACCAAGAGACCCAGTACTTC.

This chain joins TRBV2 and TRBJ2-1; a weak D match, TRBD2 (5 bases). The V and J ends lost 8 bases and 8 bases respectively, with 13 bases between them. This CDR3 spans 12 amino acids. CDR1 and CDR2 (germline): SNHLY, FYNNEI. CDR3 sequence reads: CASSTSGYEQFF. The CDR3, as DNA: TGTGCCAGCTCCACTAGTGGTTATGAGCAGTTCTTC.

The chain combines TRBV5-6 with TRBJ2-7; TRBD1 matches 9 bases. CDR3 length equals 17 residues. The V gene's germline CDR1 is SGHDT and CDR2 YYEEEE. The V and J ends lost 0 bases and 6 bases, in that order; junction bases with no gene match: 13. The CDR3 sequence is CASSLGVGTGIWGEQYF. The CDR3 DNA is TGTGCCAGCAGCTTGGGGGTAGGGACAGGGATCTGGGGCGAGCAGTACTTC.

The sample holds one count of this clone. The CDR3 region is CASSLGRGAQNTEAFF. The CDR3 DNA is TGTGCCAGCAGCTTGGGTCGGGGGGCGCAGAACACTGAAGCTTTCTTT. The V and J genes are TRBV5-4 and TRBJ1-1, with D perhaps matching TRBD1 (6 bases). CDR1 is SGHNT and CDR2 is YYREEE in the germline V gene (reference sequence). This CDR3 is 16 amino acids long. V was cut by 0 bases and J by 1 base, with 13 bases left in between.

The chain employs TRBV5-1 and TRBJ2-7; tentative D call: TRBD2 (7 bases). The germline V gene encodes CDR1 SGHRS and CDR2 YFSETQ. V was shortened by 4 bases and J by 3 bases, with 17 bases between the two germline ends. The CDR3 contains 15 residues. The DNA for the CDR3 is TGCGCCAGCAGCCGGGGGGAGGGGGGCAGCTACGAGCAGTACTTC. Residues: CASSRGEGGSYEQYF. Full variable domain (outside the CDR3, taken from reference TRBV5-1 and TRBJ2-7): KAGVTQTPRYLIKTRGQQVTLSCSPISGHRSVSWYQQTPGQGLQFLFEYFSETQRNKGNFPGRFSGRQFSNSRSEMNVSTLELGDSALYLCASSRGEGGSYEQYFGPGTRLTVT.